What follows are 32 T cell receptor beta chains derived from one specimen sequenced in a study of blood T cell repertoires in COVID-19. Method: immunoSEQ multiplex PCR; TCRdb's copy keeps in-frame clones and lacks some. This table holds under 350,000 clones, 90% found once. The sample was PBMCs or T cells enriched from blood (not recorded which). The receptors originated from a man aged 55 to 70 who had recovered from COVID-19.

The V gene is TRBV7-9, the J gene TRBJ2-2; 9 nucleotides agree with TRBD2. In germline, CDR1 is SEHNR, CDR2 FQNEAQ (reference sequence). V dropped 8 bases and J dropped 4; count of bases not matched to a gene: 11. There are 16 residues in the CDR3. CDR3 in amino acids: CASPWSREGVTGELFF. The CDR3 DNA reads TGTGCCAGCCCCTGGTCGCGGGAGGGCGTCACCGGGGAGCTGTTTTTT.

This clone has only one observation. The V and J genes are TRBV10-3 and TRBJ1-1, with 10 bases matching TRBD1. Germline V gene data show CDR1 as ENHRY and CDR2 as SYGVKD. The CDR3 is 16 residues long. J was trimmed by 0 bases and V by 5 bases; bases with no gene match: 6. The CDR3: CAISPTGGALNTEAFF. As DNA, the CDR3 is TGTGCCATCAGTCCGACAGGGGGCGCGTTGAACACTGAAGCTTTCTTT.

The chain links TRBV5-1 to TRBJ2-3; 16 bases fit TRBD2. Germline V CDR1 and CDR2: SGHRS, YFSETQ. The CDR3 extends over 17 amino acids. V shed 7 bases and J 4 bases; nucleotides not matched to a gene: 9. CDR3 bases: TGCGCCAGCCGGAAGGGACTAGCGGGAGGGCCGTCAGATACGCAGTATTTT. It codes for CASRKGLAGGPSDTQYF.

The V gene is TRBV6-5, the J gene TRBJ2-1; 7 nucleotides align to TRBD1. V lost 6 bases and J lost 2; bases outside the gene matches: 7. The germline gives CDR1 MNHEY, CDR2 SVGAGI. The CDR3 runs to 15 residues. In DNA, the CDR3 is TGTGCCAGCAGAACGAGGCAGGGGGCCTACAATGAGCAGTTCTTC. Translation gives CASRTRQGAYNEQFF.

The CDR3 reads CAISEATGAGELFF. CDR3 in DNA: TGTGCCATCAGTGAGGCGACAGGTGCTGGGGAGCTGTTTTTT. The chain combines TRBV10-3 with TRBJ2-2, with a weak D call TRBD1 (6 bases). V was clipped by 2 bases and J by 8 bases, with 12 bases between them. Germline assignment: CDR1 ENHRY and CDR2 SYGVKD. This CDR3 is 14 amino acids long.

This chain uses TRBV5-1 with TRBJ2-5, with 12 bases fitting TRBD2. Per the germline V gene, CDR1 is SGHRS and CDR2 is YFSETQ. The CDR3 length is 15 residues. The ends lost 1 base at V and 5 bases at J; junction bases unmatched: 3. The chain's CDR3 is CASSLTSGGRETQYF. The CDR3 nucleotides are TGCGCCAGCAGCTTGACTAGCGGGGGGCGTGAGACCCAGTACTTC.

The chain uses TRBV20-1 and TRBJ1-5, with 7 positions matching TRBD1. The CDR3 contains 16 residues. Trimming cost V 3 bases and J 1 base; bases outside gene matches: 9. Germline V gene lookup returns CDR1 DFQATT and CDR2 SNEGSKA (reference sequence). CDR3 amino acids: CSASSTGRGSNQPQHF. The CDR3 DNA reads TGCAGTGCTAGTTCCACCGGCAGGGGGAGCAATCAGCCCCAGCATTTT.

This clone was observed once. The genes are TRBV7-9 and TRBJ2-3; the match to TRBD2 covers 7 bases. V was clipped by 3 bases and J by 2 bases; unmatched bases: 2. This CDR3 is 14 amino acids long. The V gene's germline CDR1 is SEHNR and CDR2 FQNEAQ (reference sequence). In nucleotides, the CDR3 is TGTGCCAGCAGCTTCGCGGGGGACACAGATACGCAGTATTTT. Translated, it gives CASSFAGDTDTQYF.

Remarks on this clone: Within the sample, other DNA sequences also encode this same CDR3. In DNA, the CDR3 is TGTGCCAGCAGTTTAGACAGGGCAGGAGGCTACACCTTC. It translates to CASSLDRAGGYTF. The chain carries TRBV12-3 or TRBV12-4 and TRBJ1-2; possibly TRBD1 for D (6 bases). The CDR3 consists of 13 residues. V lost 1 base to trimming and J lost 8 bases, with 11 bases between them.

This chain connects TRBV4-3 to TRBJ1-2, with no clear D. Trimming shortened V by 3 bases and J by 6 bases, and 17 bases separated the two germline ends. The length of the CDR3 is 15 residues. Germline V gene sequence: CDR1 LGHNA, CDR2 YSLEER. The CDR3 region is CASSHPAGEEDGYTF. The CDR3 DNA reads TGCGCCAGCAGCCACCCCGCGGGTGAGGAAGATGGCTACACCTTC.

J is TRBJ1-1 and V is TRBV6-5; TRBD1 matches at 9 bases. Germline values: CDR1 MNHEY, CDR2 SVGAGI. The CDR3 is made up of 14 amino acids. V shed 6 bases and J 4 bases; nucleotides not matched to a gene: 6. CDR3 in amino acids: CASRPDRGGTEAFF. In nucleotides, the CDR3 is TGTGCCAGCAGGCCAGACAGGGGGGGCACTGAAGCTTTCTTT.

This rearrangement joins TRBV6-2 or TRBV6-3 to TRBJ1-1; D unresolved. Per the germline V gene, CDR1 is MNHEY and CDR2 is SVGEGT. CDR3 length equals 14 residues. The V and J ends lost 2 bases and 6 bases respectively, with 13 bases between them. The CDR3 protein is CASSYPEIRAEAFF. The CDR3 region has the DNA TGTGCCAGCAGTTACCCCGAGATAAGAGCTGAAGCTTTCTTT.

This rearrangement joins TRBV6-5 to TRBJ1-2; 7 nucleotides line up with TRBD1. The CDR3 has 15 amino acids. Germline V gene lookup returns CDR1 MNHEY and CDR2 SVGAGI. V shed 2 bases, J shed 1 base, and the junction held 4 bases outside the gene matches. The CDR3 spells CASSYRDSFNYGYTF. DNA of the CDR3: TGTGCCAGCAGTTACCGGGACAGTTTTAACTATGGCTACACCTTC.

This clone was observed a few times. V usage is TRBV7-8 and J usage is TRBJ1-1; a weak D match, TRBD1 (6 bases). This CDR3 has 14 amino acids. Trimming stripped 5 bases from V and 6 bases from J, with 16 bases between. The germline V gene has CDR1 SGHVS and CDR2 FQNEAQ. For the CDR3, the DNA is TGTGCCAGCAGCAAAACACAGGGTGGCGCTGAAGCTTTCTTT. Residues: CASSKTQGGAEAFF.

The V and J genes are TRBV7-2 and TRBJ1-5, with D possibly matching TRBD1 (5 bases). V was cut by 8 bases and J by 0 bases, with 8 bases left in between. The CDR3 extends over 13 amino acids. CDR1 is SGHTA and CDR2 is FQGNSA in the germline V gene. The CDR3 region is CASAGDSNQPQHF. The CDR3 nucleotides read TGTGCCAGCGCGGGGGATAGCAATCAGCCCCAGCATTTT.

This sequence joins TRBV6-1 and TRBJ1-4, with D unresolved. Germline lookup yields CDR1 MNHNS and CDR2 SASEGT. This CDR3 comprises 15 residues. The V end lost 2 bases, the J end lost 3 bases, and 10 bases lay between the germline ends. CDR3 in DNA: TGTGCCAGCAGTGAATCCTCAGATCCTAATGAAAAACTGTTTTTT. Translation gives CASSESSDPNEKLFF.

The CDR3, as DNA: TGTGCCAGCAGCTTAGCCGGGACTAGCATCTATGAGCAGTTCTTC. Protein sequence: CASSLAGTSIYEQFF. The rearrangement joins TRBV7-8 to TRBJ2-1; 9 nucleotides line up with TRBD2. The V segment lost 0 bases and the J segment 8 bases; nucleotides outside the gene matches: 5. This CDR3 has 15 amino acids. The germline gives CDR1 SGHVS, CDR2 FQNEAQ.

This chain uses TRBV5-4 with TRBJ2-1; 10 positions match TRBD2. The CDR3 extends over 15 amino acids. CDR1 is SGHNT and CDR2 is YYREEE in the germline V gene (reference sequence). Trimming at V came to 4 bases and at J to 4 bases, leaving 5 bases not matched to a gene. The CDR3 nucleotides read TGTGCCAGCAGCCCGGAGCGGGAGGGTTACAATGAGCAGTTCTTC. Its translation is CASSPEREGYNEQFF.

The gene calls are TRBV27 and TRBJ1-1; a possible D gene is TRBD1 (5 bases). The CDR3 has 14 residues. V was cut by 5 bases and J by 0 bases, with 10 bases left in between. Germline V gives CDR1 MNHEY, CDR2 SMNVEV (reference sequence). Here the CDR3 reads CASSPRAMNTEAFF. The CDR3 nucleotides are TGTGCCAGCAGTCCCAGGGCTATGAACACTGAAGCTTTCTTT.

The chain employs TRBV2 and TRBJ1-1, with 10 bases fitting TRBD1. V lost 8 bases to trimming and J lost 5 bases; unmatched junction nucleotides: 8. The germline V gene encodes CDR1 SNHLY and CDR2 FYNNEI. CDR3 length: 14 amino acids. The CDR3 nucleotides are TGTGCCAGCTTTCCGGGACAGGGGCTTACTGAAGCTTTCTTT. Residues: CASFPGQGLTEAFF.

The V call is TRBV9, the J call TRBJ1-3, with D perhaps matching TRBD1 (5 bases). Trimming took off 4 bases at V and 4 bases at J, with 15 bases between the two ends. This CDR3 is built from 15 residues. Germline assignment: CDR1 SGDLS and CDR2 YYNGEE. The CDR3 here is CASSPRGGAGNTIYF. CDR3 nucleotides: TGTGCCAGCAGCCCCCGGGGGGGAGCAGGAAACACCATATATTTT.

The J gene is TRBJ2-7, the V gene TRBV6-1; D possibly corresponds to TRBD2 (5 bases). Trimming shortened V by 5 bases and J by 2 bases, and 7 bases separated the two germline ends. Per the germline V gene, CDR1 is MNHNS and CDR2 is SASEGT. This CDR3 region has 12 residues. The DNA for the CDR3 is TGTGCCAGCAGTCTCGGGGCCTACGAGCAGTACTTC. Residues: CASSLGAYEQYF.

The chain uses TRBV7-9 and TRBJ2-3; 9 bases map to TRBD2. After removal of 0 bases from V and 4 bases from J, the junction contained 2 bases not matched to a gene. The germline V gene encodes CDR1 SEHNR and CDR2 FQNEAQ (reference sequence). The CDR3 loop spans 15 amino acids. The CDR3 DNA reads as TGTGCCAGCAGCTTAGCTAGCGGGAGATCAGATACGCAGTATTTT. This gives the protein CASSLASGRSDTQYF.

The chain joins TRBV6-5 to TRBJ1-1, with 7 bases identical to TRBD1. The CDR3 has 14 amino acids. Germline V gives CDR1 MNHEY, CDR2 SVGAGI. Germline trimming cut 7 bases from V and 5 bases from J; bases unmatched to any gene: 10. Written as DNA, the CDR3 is TGTGCCAGCAACGGGGACAGCCTCTGGACTGAAGCTTTCTTT. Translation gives CASNGDSLWTEAFF.

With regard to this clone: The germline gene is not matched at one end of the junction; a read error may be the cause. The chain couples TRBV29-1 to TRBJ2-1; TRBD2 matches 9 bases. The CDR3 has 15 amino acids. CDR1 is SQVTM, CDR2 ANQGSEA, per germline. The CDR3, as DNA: TGCAGCGTTGTTGCGGGAGGGCCTGGCGCGGGTCGGGGGCTCTTC. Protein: CSVVAGGPGAGRGLF.

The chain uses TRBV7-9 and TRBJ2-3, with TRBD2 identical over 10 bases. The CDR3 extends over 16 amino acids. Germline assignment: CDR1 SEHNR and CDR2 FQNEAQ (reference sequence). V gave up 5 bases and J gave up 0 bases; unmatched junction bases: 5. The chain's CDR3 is CASSRASGGSTDTQYF. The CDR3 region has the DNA TGTGCCAGCAGCCGTGCTAGCGGGGGCAGCACAGATACGCAGTATTTT.

The CDR3 DNA is TGCGCCAGCAGCCAAGATGTTGGGGGGGCCACTGAAGCTTTCTTT. It codes for CASSQDVGGATEAFF. This chain joins TRBV4-1 and TRBJ1-1; maybe TRBD1 (6 bases). V lost 0 bases, J lost 4 bases, and 12 bases lay in between. The CDR3 has 15 residues. Per germline, CDR1 MGHRA and CDR2 YSYEKL.

This CDR3 reads CASSLIESPLYEQYF. CDR3 sequence (DNA): TGTGCCAGCTCACTTATTGAATCCCCACTCTACGAGCAGTACTTC. This rearrangement joins TRBV18 to TRBJ2-7; D gene ambiguous. The CDR3 contains 15 residues. Trimming stripped 4 bases from V and 3 bases from J, with 16 bases between. The germline CDR1 and CDR2 sequences are KGHSH and LQKENI. Full variable domain (rest looked up from reference TRBV18 and TRBJ2-7): NAGVMQNPRHLVRRRGQEARLRCSPMKGHSHVYWYRQLPEEGLKFMVYLQKENIIDESGMPKERFSAEFPKEGPSILRIQQVVRGDSAAYFCASSLIESPLYEQYFGPGTRLTVT.

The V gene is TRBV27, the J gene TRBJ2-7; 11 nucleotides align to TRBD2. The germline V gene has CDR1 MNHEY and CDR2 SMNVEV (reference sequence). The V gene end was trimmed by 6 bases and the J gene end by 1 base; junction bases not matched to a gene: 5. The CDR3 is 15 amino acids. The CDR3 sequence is CASSILAGESYEQYF. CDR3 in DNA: TGTGCCAGCAGCATACTAGCGGGGGAGTCCTACGAGCAGTACTTC.

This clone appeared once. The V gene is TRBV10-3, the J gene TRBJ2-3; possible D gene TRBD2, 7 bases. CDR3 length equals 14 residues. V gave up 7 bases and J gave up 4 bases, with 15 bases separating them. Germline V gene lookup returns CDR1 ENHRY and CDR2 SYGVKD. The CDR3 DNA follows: TGTGCCATCAAGGGAGGGGGGCAGGCAGATACGCAGTATTTT. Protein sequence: CAIKGGGQADTQYF.

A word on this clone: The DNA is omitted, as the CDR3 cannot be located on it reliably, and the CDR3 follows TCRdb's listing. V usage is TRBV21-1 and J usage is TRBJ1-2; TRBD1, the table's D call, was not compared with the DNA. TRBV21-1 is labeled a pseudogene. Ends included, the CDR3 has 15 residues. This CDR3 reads CASSKVAGGNYGYTF.

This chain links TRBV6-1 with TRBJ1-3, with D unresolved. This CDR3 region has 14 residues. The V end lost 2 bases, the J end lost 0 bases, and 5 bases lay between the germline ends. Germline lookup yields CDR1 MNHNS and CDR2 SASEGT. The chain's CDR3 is CASSEYISGNTIYF. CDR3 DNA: TGTGCCAGCAGTGAATACATCTCTGGAAACACCATATATTTT.